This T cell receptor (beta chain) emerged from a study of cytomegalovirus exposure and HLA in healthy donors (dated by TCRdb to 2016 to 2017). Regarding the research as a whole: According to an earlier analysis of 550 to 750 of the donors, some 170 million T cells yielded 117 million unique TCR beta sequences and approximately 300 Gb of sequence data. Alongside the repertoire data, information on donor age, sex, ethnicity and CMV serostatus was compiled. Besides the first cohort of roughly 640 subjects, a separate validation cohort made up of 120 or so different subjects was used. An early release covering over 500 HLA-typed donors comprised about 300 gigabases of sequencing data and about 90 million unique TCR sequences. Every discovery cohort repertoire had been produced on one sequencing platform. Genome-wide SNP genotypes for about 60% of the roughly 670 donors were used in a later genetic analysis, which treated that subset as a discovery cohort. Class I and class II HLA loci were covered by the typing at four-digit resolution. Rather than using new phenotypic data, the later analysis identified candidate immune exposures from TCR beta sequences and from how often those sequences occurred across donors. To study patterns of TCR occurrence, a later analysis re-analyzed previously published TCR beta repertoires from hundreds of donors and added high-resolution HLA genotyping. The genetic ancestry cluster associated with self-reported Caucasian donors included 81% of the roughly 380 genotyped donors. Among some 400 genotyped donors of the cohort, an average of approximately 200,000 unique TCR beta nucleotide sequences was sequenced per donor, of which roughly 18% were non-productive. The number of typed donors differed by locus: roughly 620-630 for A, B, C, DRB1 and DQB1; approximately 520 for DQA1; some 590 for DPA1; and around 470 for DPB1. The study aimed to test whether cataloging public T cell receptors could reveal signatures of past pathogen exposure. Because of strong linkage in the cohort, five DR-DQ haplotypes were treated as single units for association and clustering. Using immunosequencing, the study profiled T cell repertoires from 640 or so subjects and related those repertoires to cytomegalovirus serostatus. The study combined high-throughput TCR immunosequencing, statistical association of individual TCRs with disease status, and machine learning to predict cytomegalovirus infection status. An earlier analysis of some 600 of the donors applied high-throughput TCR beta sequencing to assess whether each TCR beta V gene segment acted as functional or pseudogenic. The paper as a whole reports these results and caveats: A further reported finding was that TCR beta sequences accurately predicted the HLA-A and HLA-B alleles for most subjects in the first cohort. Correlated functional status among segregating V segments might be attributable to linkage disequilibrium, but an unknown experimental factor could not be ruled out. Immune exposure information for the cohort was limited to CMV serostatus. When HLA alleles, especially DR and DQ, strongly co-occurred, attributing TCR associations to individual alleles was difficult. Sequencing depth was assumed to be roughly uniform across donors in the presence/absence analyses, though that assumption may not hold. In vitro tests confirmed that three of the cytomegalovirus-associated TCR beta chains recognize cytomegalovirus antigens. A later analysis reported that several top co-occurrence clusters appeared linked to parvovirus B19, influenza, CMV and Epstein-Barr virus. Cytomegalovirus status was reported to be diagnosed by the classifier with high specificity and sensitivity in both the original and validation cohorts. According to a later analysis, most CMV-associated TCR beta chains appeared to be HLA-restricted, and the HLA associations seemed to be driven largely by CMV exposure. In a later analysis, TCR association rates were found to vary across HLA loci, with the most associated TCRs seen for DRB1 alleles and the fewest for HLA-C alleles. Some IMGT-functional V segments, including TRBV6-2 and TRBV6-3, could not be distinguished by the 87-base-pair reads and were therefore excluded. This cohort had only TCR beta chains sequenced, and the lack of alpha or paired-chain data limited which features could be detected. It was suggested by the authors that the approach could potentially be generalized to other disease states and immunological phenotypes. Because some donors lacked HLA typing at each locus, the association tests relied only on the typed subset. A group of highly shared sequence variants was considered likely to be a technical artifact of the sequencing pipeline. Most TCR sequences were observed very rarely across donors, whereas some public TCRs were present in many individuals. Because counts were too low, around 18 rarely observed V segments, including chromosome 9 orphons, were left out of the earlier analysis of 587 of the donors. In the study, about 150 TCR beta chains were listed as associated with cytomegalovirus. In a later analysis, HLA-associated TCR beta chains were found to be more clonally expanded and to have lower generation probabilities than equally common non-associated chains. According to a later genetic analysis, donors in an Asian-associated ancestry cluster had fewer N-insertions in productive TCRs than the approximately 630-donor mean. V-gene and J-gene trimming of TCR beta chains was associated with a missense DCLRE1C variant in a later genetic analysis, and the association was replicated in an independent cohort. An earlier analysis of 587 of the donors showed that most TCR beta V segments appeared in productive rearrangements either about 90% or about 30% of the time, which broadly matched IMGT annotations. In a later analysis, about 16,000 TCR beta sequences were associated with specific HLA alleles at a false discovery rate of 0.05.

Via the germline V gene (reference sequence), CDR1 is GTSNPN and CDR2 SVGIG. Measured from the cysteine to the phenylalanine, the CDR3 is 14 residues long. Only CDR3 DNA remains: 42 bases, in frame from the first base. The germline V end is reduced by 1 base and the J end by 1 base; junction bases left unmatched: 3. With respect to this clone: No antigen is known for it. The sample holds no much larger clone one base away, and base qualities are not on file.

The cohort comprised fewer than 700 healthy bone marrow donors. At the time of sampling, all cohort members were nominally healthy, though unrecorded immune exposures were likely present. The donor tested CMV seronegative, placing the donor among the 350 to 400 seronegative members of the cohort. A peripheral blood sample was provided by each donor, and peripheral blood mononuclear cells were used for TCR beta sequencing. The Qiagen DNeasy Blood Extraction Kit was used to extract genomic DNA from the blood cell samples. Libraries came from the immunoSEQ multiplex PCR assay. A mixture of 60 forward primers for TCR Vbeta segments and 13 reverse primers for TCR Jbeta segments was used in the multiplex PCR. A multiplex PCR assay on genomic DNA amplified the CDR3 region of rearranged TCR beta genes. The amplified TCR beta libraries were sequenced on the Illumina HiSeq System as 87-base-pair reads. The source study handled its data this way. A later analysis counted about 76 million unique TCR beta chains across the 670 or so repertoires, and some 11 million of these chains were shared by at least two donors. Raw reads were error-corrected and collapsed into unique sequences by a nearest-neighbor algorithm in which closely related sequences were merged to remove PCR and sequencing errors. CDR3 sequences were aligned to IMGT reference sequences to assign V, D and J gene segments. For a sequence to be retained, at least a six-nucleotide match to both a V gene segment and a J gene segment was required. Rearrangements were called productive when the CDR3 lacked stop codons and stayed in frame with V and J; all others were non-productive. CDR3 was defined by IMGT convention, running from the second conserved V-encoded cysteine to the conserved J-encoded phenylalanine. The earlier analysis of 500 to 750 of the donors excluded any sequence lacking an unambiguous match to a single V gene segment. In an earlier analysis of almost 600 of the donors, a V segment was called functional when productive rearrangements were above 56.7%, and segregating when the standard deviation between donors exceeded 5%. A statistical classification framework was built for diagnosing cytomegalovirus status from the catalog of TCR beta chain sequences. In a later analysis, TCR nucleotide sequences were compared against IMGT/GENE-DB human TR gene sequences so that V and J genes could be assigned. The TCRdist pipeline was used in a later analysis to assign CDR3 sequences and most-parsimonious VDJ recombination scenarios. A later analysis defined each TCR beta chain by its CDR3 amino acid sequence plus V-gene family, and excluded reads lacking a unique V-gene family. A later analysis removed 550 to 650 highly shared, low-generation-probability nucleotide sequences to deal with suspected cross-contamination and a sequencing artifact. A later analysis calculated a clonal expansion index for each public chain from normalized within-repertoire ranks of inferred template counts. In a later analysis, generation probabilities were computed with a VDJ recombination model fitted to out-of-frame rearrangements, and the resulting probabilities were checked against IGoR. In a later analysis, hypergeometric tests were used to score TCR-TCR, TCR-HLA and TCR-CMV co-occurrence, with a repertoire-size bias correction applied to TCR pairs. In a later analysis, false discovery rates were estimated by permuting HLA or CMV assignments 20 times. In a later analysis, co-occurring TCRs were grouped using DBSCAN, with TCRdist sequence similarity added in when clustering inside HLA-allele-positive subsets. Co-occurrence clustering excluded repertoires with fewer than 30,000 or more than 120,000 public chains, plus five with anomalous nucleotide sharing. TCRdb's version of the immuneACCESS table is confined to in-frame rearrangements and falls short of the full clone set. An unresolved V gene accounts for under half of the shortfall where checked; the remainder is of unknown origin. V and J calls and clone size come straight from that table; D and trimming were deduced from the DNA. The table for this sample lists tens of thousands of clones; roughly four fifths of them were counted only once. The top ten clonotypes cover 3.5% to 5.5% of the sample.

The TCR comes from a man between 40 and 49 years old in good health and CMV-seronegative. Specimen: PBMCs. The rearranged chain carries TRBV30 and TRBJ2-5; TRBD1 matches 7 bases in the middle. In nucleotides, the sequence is TGTGCCTGGAGTGCTGACAGGGCCCAAGAGACCCAGTACTTC. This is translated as CAWSADRAQETQYF.